The 30 T cell receptor beta chains given below trace back to one sample, sequenced in a study of T cell responses to AZD1222 COVID-19 vaccine. Libraries were prepared by immunoSEQ multiplex PCR; TCRdb keeps only in-frame clonotypes and omits some of them. The data hold 98,000 or so clones, with more than 70% observed a single time. Sequenced here: peripheral blood, sampled 28 days after the second AZD1222 dose. These receptors all stem from an adult who received the AZD1222 COVID-19 vaccine.

The table lists this clone with a few counts. This chain links TRBV2 with TRBJ1-1; D possibly corresponds to TRBD1 (5 bases). The CDR3 spans 14 residues. Trimming took 5 bases from V and 4 from J, leaving 14 bases between them. Germline V gives CDR1 SNHLY, CDR2 FYNNEI. The CDR3 sequence: CASSLRGLGTEAFF. The CDR3 bases are TGTGCCAGCAGTTTGAGGGGCCTCGGCACTGAAGCTTTCTTT.

This chain joins TRBV30 and TRBJ1-1, with D tentatively TRBD1 (5 bases). The CDR3 consists of 13 residues. Germline CDR1 is GTSNPN and CDR2 is SVGIG (reference sequence). V was trimmed by 4 bases and J by 10 bases, leaving 19 bases between them. CDR3 sequence (DNA): TGTGCCTGGAATACACCAGGACATGGGACAGCTTTCTTT. This codes for CAWNTPGHGTAFF.

Comment on this clone: This CDR3 is also generated by other DNA sequences in the sample. The V gene is TRBV15, the J gene TRBJ2-7, with 7 bases identical to TRBD1. Germline CDR1 reads LNHNV; CDR2 reads YYDKDF (reference sequence). This CDR3 has 13 amino acids. After removal of 0 bases from V and 6 bases from J, the junction contained 2 bases not matched to a gene. The CDR3 nucleotides read TGTGCCACCAGCAGAGATAGGGGGCGCGAGCAGTACTTC. Its translation: CATSRDRGREQYF.

The chain uses TRBV7-9 and TRBJ2-5; the D is unclear. CDR1 SEHNR and CDR2 FQNEAQ come from the germline V gene (reference sequence). The CDR3 is made up of 15 amino acids. Trimming took off 3 bases at V and 0 bases at J, with 11 bases between the two ends. CDR3 sequence reads: CASSFGSPYQETQYF. The CDR3 coding sequence is TGTGCCAGCAGCTTCGGCAGTCCGTACCAAGAGACCCAGTACTTC.

The rearrangement uses TRBV30 and TRBJ1-2; D gene uncertain. The CDR3 is 10 residues long. Trimming stripped 2 bases from V and 7 bases from J, with 5 bases between. Per germline, CDR1 GTSNPN and CDR2 SVGIG (reference sequence). In DNA form, the CDR3 reads TGTGCCTGGAGTCCGGGTGGCTACACCTTC. Translating gives CAWSPGGYTF.

This chain links TRBV19 with TRBJ2-3; tentatively, D is TRBD2 (6 bases). The CDR3 sequence is 13 residues long. Deletions cut 8 bases from V and 2 bases from J, with 11 bases between. Germline V gene sequence: CDR1 LNHDA, CDR2 SQIVND (reference sequence). The CDR3: CASAGTHTDTQYF. The CDR3 nucleotides read TGTGCCAGTGCCGGGACTCACACAGATACGCAGTATTTT.

This sequence joins TRBV1 and TRBJ1-5. TRBV1 is termed a pseudogene. This CDR3 has 15 residues. CDR3 in DNA: TGCACCAGCACCAAAGACCGGGACGGTAGGCAGCCCCAGCATTTT. It translates to CTSTKDRDGRQPQHF.

This sequence joins TRBV11-2 and TRBJ2-2; D is ambiguous. In germline, CDR1 is SGHAT, CDR2 FQNNGV. Trimming took 2 bases from V and 4 from J, leaving 11 bases between them. This CDR3 region has 15 residues. CDR3 DNA sequence: TGTGCCAGCAGCTTACGTATCGGCCCCACCGGGGAGCTGTTTTTT. Translating it yields CASSLRIGPTGELFF. Supplemented by reference TRBV11-2 and TRBJ2-2, the full variable domain reads EAGVAQSPRYKIIEKRQSVAFWCNPISGHATLYWYQQILGQGPKLLIQFQNNGVVDDSQLPKDRFSAERLKGVDSTLKIQPAKLEDSAVYLCASSLRIGPTGELFFGEGSRLTVL.

This clone was recorded only once. The chain carries TRBV3-1 (or the pseudogene TRBV3-2) and TRBJ2-1; weak D call: TRBD2 (5 bases). V shed 2 bases and J shed 8 bases, with 16 bases lying between them. In germline, CDR1 is LGHDT, CDR2 YNNKEL (reference sequence). This CDR3 comprises 15 residues. CDR3 sequence (DNA): TGTGCCAGCAGCCAAAACAGAGCTACTAGGGATGAGCAGTTCTTC. Translated: CASSQNRATRDEQFF.

The V gene is TRBV5-1, the J gene TRBJ1-1; 9 positions match TRBD1. Germline lookup yields CDR1 SGHRS and CDR2 YFSETQ. The CDR3 extends over 16 amino acids. J lost 4 bases, V lost 2 bases, and 9 bases had no gene match. This CDR3 reads CASSLKQGALSTEAFF. The CDR3 DNA is TGCGCCAGCAGCTTAAAACAGGGGGCTCTGAGCACTGAAGCTTTCTTT.

This chain links TRBV11-2 with TRBJ2-1; a possible D gene is TRBD2 (6 bases). The CDR3 totals 13 residues. V lost 3 bases to trimming and J lost 3 bases, with 6 bases between them. Germline V gene lookup returns CDR1 SGHAT and CDR2 FQNNGV. The CDR3 nucleotides are TGTGCCAGCAGCTTGGGACTCTACAATGAGCAGTTCTTC. Amino acid sequence: CASSLGLYNEQFF. Complete variable domain (other parts from reference TRBV11-2 and TRBJ2-1): EAGVAQSPRYKIIEKRQSVAFWCNPISGHATLYWYQQILGQGPKLLIQFQNNGVVDDSQLPKDRFSAERLKGVDSTLKIQPAKLEDSAVYLCASSLGLYNEQFFGPGTRLTVL.

V and J are TRBV19 and TRBJ2-5; 10 bases agree with TRBD1. From germline, CDR1 is LNHDA and CDR2 SQIVND (reference sequence). The CDR3 totals 16 residues. V trimming: 4 bases; J trimming: 2 bases; junction bases outside the gene matches: 7. CDR3: CASSSYEDRGQETQYF. The CDR3 region has the DNA TGTGCCAGTAGTAGCTACGAGGACAGGGGGCAAGAGACCCAGTACTTC.

The J gene is TRBJ1-6, the V gene TRBV27; weak D call: TRBD1 (5 bases). V dropped 5 bases and J dropped 0 bases, with 8 bases sitting between them. The CDR3 length is 15 residues. Germline CDR1 MNHEY, CDR2 SMNVEV (reference sequence). CDR3 coding DNA: TGTGCCAGCAGTCTCGGGGGCTCCTATAATTCACCCCTCCACTTT. It yields the protein CASSLGGSYNSPLHF.

V is TRBV6-4 and J is TRBJ1-1; D gene ambiguous. Trimming removed 2 bases from V and 1 base from J, with 8 bases in between. The CDR3 runs 14 residues. Per germline, CDR1 MRHNA and CDR2 SNTAGT. CDR3 loop: CASSDHAENTEAFF. Written as DNA, the CDR3 is TGTGCCAGCAGTGACCACGCAGAGAACACTGAAGCTTTCTTT.

V is TRBV15 and J is TRBJ1-1; D not resolved. This CDR3 is 13 amino acids long. Trimming removed 3 bases at V and 1 base at J, with 6 bases between. Germline V gene lookup returns CDR1 LNHNV and CDR2 YYDKDF (reference sequence). The DNA for the CDR3 is TGTGCCACCAGCAGGTTAGGGAACACTGAAGCTTTCTTT. Translating gives CATSRLGNTEAFF.

The rearrangement links TRBV28 to TRBJ1-1; D is undetermined. V was pared by 2 bases and J by 1 base, with 8 bases between. This CDR3 contains 14 residues. From germline, CDR1 is MDHEN and CDR2 SYDVKM. Written as DNA, the CDR3 is TGTGCCAGCAGTTTAGTTTTGGGGAACACTGAAGCTTTCTTT. Protein sequence: CASSLVLGNTEAFF. Full variable domain (rest looked up from reference TRBV28 and TRBJ1-1): DVKVTQSSRYLVKRTGEKVFLECVQDMDHENMFWYRQDPGLGLRLIYFSYDVKMKEKGDIPEGYSVSREKKERFSLILESASTNQTSMYLCASSLVLGNTEAFFGQGTRLTVV.

This sequence joins TRBV19 and TRBJ1-3; D is ambiguous. The CDR3 loop spans 14 amino acids. Trimming shortened V by 6 bases and J by 0 bases, and 9 bases separated the two germline ends. In germline, CDR1 is LNHDA, CDR2 SQIVND (reference sequence). CDR3 coding DNA: TGTGCCAGTAGAGGTGGGAGCTCTGGAAACACCATATATTTT. Translation gives CASRGGSSGNTIYF.

This sequence joins TRBV2 and TRBJ1-3, with D uncertain. V lost 5 bases to trimming and J lost 0 bases, with 11 bases between them. Germline V gives CDR1 SNHLY, CDR2 FYNNEI. The CDR3 loop spans 15 amino acids. The CDR3 DNA follows: TGTGCCAGCAGTTTACTACAGAGCTCTGGAAACACCATATATTTT. Translating gives CASSLLQSSGNTIYF.

CDR3 protein: CAWSVFPPGNTIYF. Written as DNA, the CDR3 is TGTGCCTGGAGTGTATTCCCCCCTGGAAACACCATATATTTT. The chain combines TRBV30 with TRBJ1-3; no definite D call. The CDR3 runs 14 residues. Per the germline V gene, CDR1 is GTSNPN and CDR2 is SVGIG (reference sequence). V was clipped by 0 bases and J by 2 bases, with 8 bases between them.

The rearrangement uses TRBV28 and TRBJ1-2; D not certain. V was trimmed by 2 bases and J by 5 bases, leaving 15 bases between them. The V gene's germline CDR1 is MDHEN and CDR2 SYDVKM. This CDR3 contains 15 residues. The CDR3 nucleotides read TGTGCCAGCAGTTTAAGTTCGATTAGACTTTATGGCTACACCTTC. This encodes CASSLSSIRLYGYTF.

The V call is TRBV11-3, the J call TRBJ2-1, with 11 nucleotides matching TRBD2. CDR1 and CDR2 from the germline V gene are SGHNT and YENEEA. V shed 4 bases and J 4 bases; nucleotides not matched to a gene: 12. There are 18 residues in the CDR3. CDR3 in DNA: TGTGCCAGCAGCTCCCAGACCGCGACTAGCGGGGTGTACAATGAGCAGTTCTTC. Its protein product is CASSSQTATSGVYNEQFF.

V usage is TRBV19 and J usage is TRBJ2-2; TRBD1 is a possible D gene (6 bases). This CDR3 has 12 amino acids. The germline gives CDR1 LNHDA, CDR2 SQIVND (reference sequence). Trimming removed 4 bases from V and 15 bases from J, with 15 bases in between. In nucleotides, the CDR3 is TGTGCCAGTAGTAACACCGGGACACGGGTGTTTTTT. Translating gives CASSNTGTRVFF.

The chain is built from TRBV19 and TRBJ1-2, with D maybe TRBD1 (5 bases). The CDR3 is 16 amino acids. V gave up 5 bases and J gave up 6 bases, with 22 bases separating them. CDR1 is LNHDA and CDR2 is SQIVND in the germline V gene (reference sequence). This CDR3 reads CASSAPDRQFLHGYTF. The CDR3 bases are TGTGCCAGTAGTGCACCAGATCGACAGTTCCTCCATGGCTACACCTTC.

The chain uses TRBV5-4 and TRBJ1-2; 7 bases align to TRBD1. This CDR3 has 16 amino acids. CDR1 SGHNT and CDR2 YYREEE come from the germline V gene (reference sequence). The junction had 12 bases not matched to a gene; V was cut back by 4 bases and J by 3 bases. DNA of the CDR3: TGTGCCAGCAGCGCGGGAGACAGGGAAAACTACTATGGCTACACCTTC. Encoded protein: CASSAGDRENYYGYTF.

This chain links TRBV29-1 with TRBJ2-1, with 8 bases matching TRBD2. Germline values: CDR1 SQVTM, CDR2 ANQGSEA. The CDR3 loop spans 14 amino acids. The junction had 10 bases not matched to a gene; V was cut back by 6 bases and J by 6 bases. The CDR3 bases are TGCAGCGTCGACTGGGTAGCGGGAAGCAATGAGCAGTTCTTC. Protein: CSVDWVAGSNEQFF.

The CDR3: CASSQHGINTEAFF. The CDR3 DNA is TGCGCCAGCAGCCAACACGGGATAAACACTGAAGCTTTCTTT. V usage is TRBV4-1 and J usage is TRBJ1-1; D not resolved. Looked up from germline, CDR1 is MGHRA and CDR2 is YSYEKL. Trimming stripped 2 bases from V and 2 bases from J, with 9 bases between. The CDR3 runs to 14 residues.

This clone was seen a handful of times. The rearrangement uses TRBV7-9 and TRBJ2-5; 9 bases map to TRBD1. CDR1 SEHNR and CDR2 FQNEAQ come from the germline V gene (reference sequence). The CDR3 sequence is 14 residues long. V trimming: 6 bases; J trimming: 1 base; junction bases outside the gene matches: 3. CDR3 bases: TGTGCCAGCAGAACAGGGGGCTCCCAAGAGACCCAGTACTTC. It encodes CASRTGGSQETQYF.

This clone was observed a single time. The chain combines TRBV6-4 with TRBJ2-6; D may be TRBD2 (7 bases). Trimming removed 2 bases from V and 0 bases from J, with 14 bases in between. The CDR3 covers 18 residues. Germline CDR1 and CDR2: MRHNA and SNTAGT. CDR3 region: CASSDTGGTYSGANVLTF. The CDR3 DNA reads as TGTGCCAGCAGTGACACGGGGGGCACCTACTCTGGGGCCAACGTCCTGACTTTC.

The V call is TRBV27, the J call TRBJ2-7, with D uncertain. This CDR3 has 12 residues. V was clipped by 5 bases and J by 8 bases, with 13 bases between them. Germline lookup yields CDR1 MNHEY and CDR2 SMNVEV (reference sequence). Written as DNA, the CDR3 is TGTGCCAGCAGTACTTCTTTGGGGAAGCAGTACTTC. This translates into CASSTSLGKQYF.

The chain combines TRBV11-1 with TRBJ2-5, with D perhaps matching TRBD1 or TRBD2 (5 bases each). The germline CDR1 and CDR2 sequences are SGHAT and FQDESV (reference sequence). CDR3 length equals 15 residues. Trimming cost V 2 bases and J 7 bases, with 17 bases left between them. The DNA for the CDR3 is TGTGCCAGCAGCTTAAGGGCAGGGATGGGGAGGACCCAGTACTTC. Protein sequence: CASSLRAGMGRTQYF.